Presented here are 26 T cell receptor beta chains from one specimen sequenced in a study of cytomegalovirus exposure and HLA in healthy donors. The primer mix had 60 Vbeta and 13 Jbeta primers. Generated by immunoSEQ multiplex PCR, the TCRdb table keeps only in-frame clones and is missing some. The data contain 180,000 or so clones, 72% of them singletons. Material: PBMCs. These receptors all come from a human donor in good health.

The chain links TRBV29-1 to TRBJ2-1, with TRBD1 matching over 10 bases. This CDR3 is 15 amino acids long. Trimming cost V 1 base and J 4 bases; bases outside gene matches: 4. Germline CDR1 and CDR2: SQVTM and ANQGSEA. Here the CDR3 reads CSVEGRGQGYNEQFF. CDR3 nucleotide sequence: TGCAGCGTTGAAGGTAGGGGACAGGGGTACAATGAGCAGTTCTTC.

The chain links TRBV9 to TRBJ1-1; D unclear. The CDR3 covers 13 residues. Germline V CDR1 and CDR2: SGDLS, YYNGEE. V lost 3 bases to trimming and J lost 4 bases, with 10 bases between them. CDR3: CASSALTGTEAFF. Written as DNA, the CDR3 is TGTGCCAGCAGCGCCTTGACGGGCACTGAAGCTTTCTTT.

This chain joins TRBV18 and TRBJ1-5; 8 positions match TRBD1. Germline V gene sequence: CDR1 KGHSH, CDR2 LQKENI. J lost 0 bases, V lost 4 bases, and 2 bases had no gene match. The CDR3 sequence is 15 residues long. CDR3 DNA: TGTGCCAGCTCACAAGACAGGGGTAGCAATCAGCCCCAGCATTTT. Translated: CASSQDRGSNQPQHF. The whole variable domain, filled in from reference TRBV18 and TRBJ1-5, reads NAGVMQNPRHLVRRRGQEARLRCSPMKGHSHVYWYRQLPEEGLKFMVYLQKENIIDESGMPKERFSAEFPKEGPSILRIQQVVRGDSAAYFCASSQDRGSNQPQHFGDGTRLSIL.

The chain recombines TRBV27 with TRBJ2-7; possible D gene TRBD2, 5 bases. The germline CDR1 and CDR2 sequences are MNHEY and SMNVEV (reference sequence). V shed 5 bases and J shed 6 bases, with 17 bases lying between them. The CDR3 consists of 14 residues. The CDR3 coding sequence is TGTGCCAGCAGTGCTACTAGAGTGCGATCCGAGCAGTACTTC. It codes for CASSATRVRSEQYF.

This clone was observed a few times. The chain combines TRBV5-5 with TRBJ2-7, with 7 bases that match TRBD1. The CDR3 has 15 amino acids. With V trimmed by 0 bases and J by 2 bases, 5 bases remained unmatched. Germline CDR1 and CDR2: SGHKS and YYEKEE (reference sequence). This CDR3 reads CASSLGQGRAYEQYF. The CDR3 nucleotides read TGTGCCAGCAGCTTGGGACAGGGCAGGGCCTACGAGCAGTACTTC.

This chain connects TRBV6-5 to TRBJ2-1, with 9 bases that match TRBD1. The CDR3 loop spans 15 amino acids. In germline, CDR1 is MNHEY, CDR2 SVGAGI. V gave up 2 bases and J gave up 5 bases; unmatched junction bases: 4. The CDR3 coding sequence is TGTGCCAGCAGTTACACGGGACAGGGAAACAATGAGCAGTTCTTC. Its translation is CASSYTGQGNNEQFF.

This clone was counted only a few times. DNA for the CDR3: TGTGCCAGCAGCGTGCGGCCGGAGGGGACTAATTCACCCCTCCACTTT. Its translation: CASSVRPEGTNSPLHF. The gene calls are TRBV9 and TRBJ1-6; maybe TRBD1 (5 bases). In germline, CDR1 is SGDLS, CDR2 YYNGEE. CDR3 length equals 16 residues. V lost 2 bases and J lost 6, with 15 bases in between. The entire variable domain, with the rest obtained from reference TRBV9 and TRBJ1-6, is as follows: DSGVTQTPKHLITATGQRVTLRCSPRSGDLSVYWYQQSLDQGLQFLIQYYNGEERAKGNILERFSAQQFPDLHSELNLSSLELGDSALYFCASSVRPEGTNSPLHFGNGTRLTVT.

J is TRBJ1-2 and V is TRBV29-1; D gene unclear. This CDR3 has 14 amino acids. The germline V and J ends were trimmed by 3 bases and 5 bases, with 16 bases remaining between them. Germline V gene sequence: CDR1 SQVTM, CDR2 ANQGSEA. CDR3 region: CSVESRVRMYGYTF. The DNA for the CDR3 is TGCAGCGTTGAGAGCCGTGTCAGGATGTATGGCTACACCTTC.

This clone showed up just a few times. This CDR3 is CAWSVIRYTEAFF. For the CDR3, the DNA is TGTGCCTGGAGTGTAATACGGTACACTGAAGCTTTCTTT. V gene TRBV30 combines with J gene TRBJ1-1; D call uncertain. Between the trimmed V and J ends, which lost 0 bases and 3 bases, there was a span of 8 bases. Germline CDR1 is GTSNPN and CDR2 is SVGIG (reference sequence). This CDR3 is 13 amino acids long.

This chain joins TRBV2 and TRBJ2-1; 8 bases are shared with TRBD2. CDR1 and CDR2 (germline): SNHLY, FYNNEI. CDR3 length: 14 residues. Trimming took 7 bases from V and 7 from J; bases not matched to a gene: 9. CDR3 amino acids: CASIGGANWNEQFF. CDR3 coding DNA: TGTGCCAGCATCGGGGGGGCCAATTGGAATGAGCAGTTCTTC.

About this clone itself: The junction does not match germline at one end; this may be a read error. This sequence joins TRBV7-7 and TRBJ2-3; maybe TRBD1 (6 bases). Looked up from germline, CDR1 is SSHAT and CDR2 is FNYEAQ (reference sequence). The CDR3 totals 14 residues. This chain's CDR3 is CASSQTGLEDTQYF. The DNA of the CDR3 is TGTGCTAGCAGCCAAACAGGGTTGGAAGATACGCAGTATTTT.

The chain links TRBV6-5 to TRBJ2-2; 8 bases map to TRBD1. The V gene end was trimmed by 4 bases and the J gene end by 4 bases; junction bases not matched to a gene: 5. CDR3 length equals 15 residues. Germline V gene sequence: CDR1 MNHEY, CDR2 SVGAGI. The CDR3 reads CASSWDRRLTGELFF. The CDR3 DNA is TGTGCCAGCAGTTGGGACAGGCGCCTCACCGGGGAGCTGTTTTTT.

The V and J genes are TRBV10-3 and TRBJ1-5; D is uncertain. The CDR3 is 13 residues long. Germline CDR1 is ENHRY and CDR2 is SYGVKD. V was shortened by 6 bases and J by 3 bases, with 9 bases between the two germline ends. CDR3 sequence: CAIRNSTNQPQHF. CDR3 DNA: TGTGCCATCAGAAACAGCACCAATCAGCCCCAGCATTTT.

CDR3 protein: CASSWGREGTQYF. For the CDR3, the DNA is TGTGCCAGCAGCTGGGGGCGCGAGGGGACCCAGTACTTC. The V and J genes are TRBV14 and TRBJ2-5, with TRBD1 as a possible D gene (6 bases). In germline, CDR1 is SGHDN, CDR2 FVKESK. V was pared by 5 bases and J by 7 bases, with 14 bases between. This CDR3 region has 13 residues.

The chain joins TRBV6-6 to TRBJ2-2, with 10 nucleotides matching TRBD1. V was pared by 2 bases and J by 6 bases, with 6 bases of the junction left unmatched. Per germline, CDR1 MNHNY and CDR2 SVGAGI (reference sequence). This CDR3 has 16 residues. As DNA, the CDR3 is TGTGCCAGCAGTTACCTGCCCGGGACAGGGGCCGGGGAGCTGTTTTTT. This translates into CASSYLPGTGAGELFF.

V is TRBV19 and J is TRBJ1-1; unclear D gene. V lost 10 bases and J 2 bases, leaving 14 bases between the germline ends. The CDR3 covers 13 residues. Germline V CDR1 and CDR2: LNHDA, SQIVND (reference sequence). This chain's CDR3 is CATRRPTNTEAFF. In DNA, the CDR3 is TGTGCCACCCGCCGGCCGACTAACACTGAAGCTTTCTTT.

V is TRBV7-2 and J is TRBJ2-2, with unresolved D. The CDR3 has 17 amino acids. Trimming took 0 bases from V and 6 from J, leaving 17 bases between them. CDR1 and CDR2 from the germline V gene are SGHTA and FQGNSA. The CDR3 nucleotides are TGTGCCAGCAGCTTAGCGATGCCTACCAATAGCCCCGGGGAGCTGTTTTTT. The encoded protein is CASSLAMPTNSPGELFF.

The gene calls are TRBV5-4 and TRBJ2-3; D is undetermined. Looked up from germline, CDR1 is SGHNT and CDR2 is YYREEE (reference sequence). The CDR3 runs to 13 residues. V lost 0 bases and J 3 bases, leaving 5 bases between the germline ends. CDR3 in amino acids: CASSLGQTDTQYF. The CDR3, as DNA: TGTGCCAGCAGCTTGGGACAAACAGATACGCAGTATTTT.

The rearrangement links TRBV27 to TRBJ2-7; 7 bases match TRBD1. Germline V gene data show CDR1 as MNHEY and CDR2 as SMNVEV (reference sequence). The trim removed 8 bases at V and 3 bases at J, leaving 10 bases unmatched. The CDR3 is made up of 14 amino acids. The CDR3, as DNA: TGTGCCAGCGCTCCGGGACAGAGTTACTACGAGCAGTACTTC. Its translation is CASAPGQSYYEQYF.

The genes are TRBV4-2 and TRBJ1-4; the match to TRBD1 covers 7 bases. In germline, CDR1 is LGHNA, CDR2 YNFKEQ. CDR3 length: 19 amino acids. V gave up 1 base and J gave up 3 bases; unmatched junction bases: 14. The DNA for the CDR3 is TGTGCCAGCAGCCAAGGGGAGGTTTTATGGGGACAGTCTAATGAAAAACTGTTTTTT. Its protein is CASSQGEVLWGQSNEKLFF.

The V gene is TRBV5-1, the J gene TRBJ1-1, with D possibly TRBD1 on 6 matching bases. The CDR3 length is 14 residues. Germline V gene data show CDR1 as SGHRS and CDR2 as YFSETQ. V dropped 7 bases and J dropped 1 base, with 14 bases sitting between them. DNA of the CDR3: TGCGCCAGCTCTACCTACAGGGAGAACACTGAAGCTTTCTTT. Its protein product is CASSTYRENTEAFF.

The rearrangement joins TRBV6-5 to TRBJ2-4; D gene uncertain. CDR3 length: 14 amino acids. Trimming cost V 6 bases and J 8 bases, with 17 bases left between them. Germline CDR1 and CDR2: MNHEY and SVGAGI. CDR3 in DNA: TGTGCCAGCAGGAGATCTCTTCCTCTGGACATTCAGTACTTC. It codes for CASRRSLPLDIQYF.

The chain has TRBV19 and TRBJ2-1, with TRBD2 matching 8 bases. The germline CDR1 and CDR2 sequences are LNHDA and SQIVND (reference sequence). The CDR3 is 16 residues long. Unmatched junction bases numbered 8, after V lost 7 bases and J lost 0 bases. The CDR3: CASTPYSGDSYNEQFF. The CDR3 nucleotides are TGTGCCAGTACCCCCTATAGCGGGGACTCCTACAATGAGCAGTTCTTC.

The sample holds a few counts of this clone. The V call is TRBV11-2, the J call TRBJ2-1; 11 bases map to TRBD2. Germline assignment: CDR1 SGHAT and CDR2 FQNNGV. The CDR3 is 18 amino acids. V lost 5 bases and J lost 7; bases outside the gene matches: 16. This chain's CDR3 is CASSPGISGGALRNEQFF. For the CDR3, the DNA is TGTGCCAGCAGCCCAGGGATTAGCGGGGGGGCCCTTCGGAATGAGCAGTTCTTC.

The chain links TRBV19 to TRBJ1-1, with D unresolved. Trimming pared 1 base from V and 1 base from J, leaving 22 bases between. Germline CDR1 and CDR2: LNHDA and SQIVND (reference sequence). The CDR3 loop spans 19 amino acids. The CDR3 DNA follows: TGTGCCAGTAGTATAGGGTTCAGGCAACCGGACTTTCCGAACACTGAAGCTTTCTTT. It encodes CASSIGFRQPDFPNTEAFF. The whole variable domain, filled in from reference TRBV19 and TRBJ1-1, reads DGGITQSPKYLFRKEGQNVTLSCEQNLNHDAMYWYRQDPGQGLRLIYYSQIVNDFQKGDIAEGYSVSREKKESFPLTVTSAQKNPTAFYLCASSIGFRQPDFPNTEAFFGQGTRLTVV.

The J gene is TRBJ2-7, the V gene TRBV6-6, with TRBD2 identical over 9 bases. The CDR3 is 14 amino acids. Per the germline V gene, CDR1 is MNHNY and CDR2 is SVGAGI (reference sequence). Unmatched junction bases numbered 8, after V lost 6 bases and J lost 5 bases. DNA for the CDR3: TGTGCCAGCAGGACTAGCGGCGCATGGGACGAGCAGTACTTC. Its translation is CASRTSGAWDEQYF.